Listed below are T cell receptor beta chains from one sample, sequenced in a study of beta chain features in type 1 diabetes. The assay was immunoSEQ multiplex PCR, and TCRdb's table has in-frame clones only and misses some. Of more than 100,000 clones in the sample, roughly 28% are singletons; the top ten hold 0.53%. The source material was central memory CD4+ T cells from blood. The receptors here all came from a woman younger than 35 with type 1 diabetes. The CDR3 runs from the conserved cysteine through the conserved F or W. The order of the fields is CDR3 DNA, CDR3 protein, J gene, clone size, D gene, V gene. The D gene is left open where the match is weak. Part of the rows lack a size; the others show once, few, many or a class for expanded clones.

DNA: TGTGCCAGCAGGGTAGATGGGGCTATCTTTAACGAGCAGTACTTC; CDR3: CASRVDGAIFNEQYF; J: TRBJ2-7; size: -; D: -; V: TRBV28
DNA: TGTGCCAGCAAGCGGGGGGGGGCATACAATGAGCAGTTCTTC; CDR3: CASKRGGAYNEQFF; J: TRBJ2-1; size: many; D: TRBD2; V: TRBV28
DNA: TGTGCCTGGAGTCCGGACAGGGTGAATGAAAAACTGTTTTTT; CDR3: CAWSPDRVNEKLFF; J: TRBJ1-4; size: few; D: TRBD1; V: TRBV30
DNA: TGTGCCAGCAGTCAACTAGCGGGAGACCACGAGCAGTACTTC; CDR3: CASSQLAGDHEQYF; J: TRBJ2-7; size: -; D: TRBD2; V: TRBV2
DNA: TGTGCCAGCGTTACGACAGGGGATCAGGAGACCCAGTACTTC; CDR3: CASVTTGDQETQYF; J: TRBJ2-5; size: -; D: TRBD1; V: TRBV28
DNA: TGTGCCAGCTCTCTATTGGGAGCGGGAGGTTACAATGAGCAGTTCTTC; CDR3: CASSLLGAGGYNEQFF; J: TRBJ2-1; size: few; D: TRBD2; V: TRBV18
DNA: TGTGCCAGCACCTCCCTATGGGGACTAGCGGGAGATGGAGAGACCCAGTACTTC; CDR3: CASTSLWGLAGDGETQYF; J: TRBJ2-5; size: few; D: TRBD2; V: TRBV5-6
DNA: TGTGCCAGCAGCCTAAATACAGGCCGGGCCTATGGCTACACCTTC; CDR3: CASSLNTGRAYGYTF; J: TRBJ1-2; size: few; D: -; V: TRBV27
DNA: TGTGCCAGCTCACCACCGACGGACACACCTGGCTATGGCTACACCTTC; CDR3: CASSPPTDTPGYGYTF; J: TRBJ1-2; size: -; D: -; V: TRBV18
DNA: TGTGCCTGGAGCGGAGACAGTTACGGGGAGCTGTTTTTT; CDR3: CAWSGDSYGELFF; J: TRBJ2-2; size: -; D: -; V: TRBV30
DNA: TGTGCCAGTCTCGGTAGGGGCCCAGATACGCAGTATTTT; CDR3: CASLGRGPDTQYF; J: TRBJ2-3; size: -; D: -; V: TRBV11-3
DNA: TGTGCCATCGAGACCGGACAGGGGTTCTCCTACGAGCAGTACTTC; CDR3: CAIETGQGFSYEQYF; J: TRBJ2-7; size: few; D: TRBD1; V: TRBV28